This T cell receptor beta chain was recorded in a study of T cell changes during pregnancy in multiple sclerosis. Profiling relied on immunoSEQ multiplex PCR, and the TCRdb table lists in-frame clones only, not all of them. The top ten clones hold 0.29% of a sample with under 70,000 clones, around 90% of them seen once. The ends were cut back, 6 bases at V and 7 bases at J, with 13 bases in the middle. The CDR3 runs 13 residues. Germline assignment: CDR1 MNHNS and CDR2 SASEGT. The sequenced sample was CD4+ T cells from peripheral blood mononuclear cells, obtained after pregnancy. The TCR comes from a female donor with multiple sclerosis, enrolled in a pregnancy study. V is TRBV6-1 and J is TRBJ1-5; D gene ambiguous. In DNA, the CDR3 is TGTGCCAGCAGGGGGAGGGTCGCACAGCCCCAGCATTTT. Translation: CASRGRVAQPQHF.